This T cell receptor (beta chain) derives from a study of blood T cell repertoires in COVID-19. Authors' processing steps: The assay estimated nucleated cells by amplifying reference gene primers. Here immunoSEQ multiplex PCR was the method, and the copy in TCRdb shows in-frame clones only, minus some. That table supplies the V and J calls and clone size; D and trimming were determined from the DNA. In the table there are tens of thousands of clones, nearly 90% of which are singletons. Germline V gene data show CDR1 as KGHDR and CDR2 as SFDVKD. The V segment lost 4 bases and the J segment 4 bases; nucleotides outside the gene matches: 8. The CDR3 has 16 amino acids.

Sequenced sample: peripheral blood. This receptor was identified in a man aged 60 to 75 with COVID-19, enrolled during active disease. The chain couples TRBV24-1 to TRBJ1-5, with 8 bases matching TRBD1. CDR3 in amino acids: CATSDGGQARNQPQHF. For the CDR3, the DNA is TGTGCCACCAGTGACGGGGGACAGGCCAGGAATCAGCCCCAGCATTTT.